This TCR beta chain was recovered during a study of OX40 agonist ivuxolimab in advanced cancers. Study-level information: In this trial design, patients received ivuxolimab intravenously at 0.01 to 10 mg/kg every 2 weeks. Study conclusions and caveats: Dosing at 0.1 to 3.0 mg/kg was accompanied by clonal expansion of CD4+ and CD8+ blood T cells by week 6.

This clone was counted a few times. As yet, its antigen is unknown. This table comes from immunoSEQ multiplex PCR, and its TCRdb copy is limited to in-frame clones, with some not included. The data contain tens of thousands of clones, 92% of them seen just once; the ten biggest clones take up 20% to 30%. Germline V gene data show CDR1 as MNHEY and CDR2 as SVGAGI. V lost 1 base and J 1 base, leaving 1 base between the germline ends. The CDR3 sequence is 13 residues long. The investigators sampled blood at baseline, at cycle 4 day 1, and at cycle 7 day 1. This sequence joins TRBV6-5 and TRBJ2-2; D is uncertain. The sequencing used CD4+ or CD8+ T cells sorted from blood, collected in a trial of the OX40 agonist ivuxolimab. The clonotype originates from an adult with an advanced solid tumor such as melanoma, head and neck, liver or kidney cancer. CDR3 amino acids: CASSYLNTGELFF. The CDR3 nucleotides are TGTGCCAGCAGTTACTTGAACACCGGGGAGCTGTTTTTT.